This TCR beta chain was identified during a study of CD8 T cells in Susac syndrome. With random hexamers, 0.5 to 1 ug RNA was reverse transcribed. TCRdb re-called the immunoSEQ multiplex PCR reads through MiXCR, storing one row per CDR3 protein. Among hundreds of thousands of distinct CDR3 sequences listed, about 94% were seen once. Trimming took 8 bases from V and 2 from J; bases not matched to a gene: 14. The CDR3 has 17 residues. CDR1 is MNHNS and CDR2 is SASEGT in the germline V gene. This clonotype was seen just once. The V call is TRBV6-1, the J call TRBJ2-1; 8 bases are shared with TRBD2. This receptor was obtained from a human donor with Susac syndrome. The specimen was CD4+ T cells from PBMCs. CDR3 protein: CASARPLVGGAYNEQFF. In nucleotides, the CDR3 is TGTGCCAGCGCGAGGCCCCTTGTCGGGGGGGCCTACAATGAGCAGTTCTTC.